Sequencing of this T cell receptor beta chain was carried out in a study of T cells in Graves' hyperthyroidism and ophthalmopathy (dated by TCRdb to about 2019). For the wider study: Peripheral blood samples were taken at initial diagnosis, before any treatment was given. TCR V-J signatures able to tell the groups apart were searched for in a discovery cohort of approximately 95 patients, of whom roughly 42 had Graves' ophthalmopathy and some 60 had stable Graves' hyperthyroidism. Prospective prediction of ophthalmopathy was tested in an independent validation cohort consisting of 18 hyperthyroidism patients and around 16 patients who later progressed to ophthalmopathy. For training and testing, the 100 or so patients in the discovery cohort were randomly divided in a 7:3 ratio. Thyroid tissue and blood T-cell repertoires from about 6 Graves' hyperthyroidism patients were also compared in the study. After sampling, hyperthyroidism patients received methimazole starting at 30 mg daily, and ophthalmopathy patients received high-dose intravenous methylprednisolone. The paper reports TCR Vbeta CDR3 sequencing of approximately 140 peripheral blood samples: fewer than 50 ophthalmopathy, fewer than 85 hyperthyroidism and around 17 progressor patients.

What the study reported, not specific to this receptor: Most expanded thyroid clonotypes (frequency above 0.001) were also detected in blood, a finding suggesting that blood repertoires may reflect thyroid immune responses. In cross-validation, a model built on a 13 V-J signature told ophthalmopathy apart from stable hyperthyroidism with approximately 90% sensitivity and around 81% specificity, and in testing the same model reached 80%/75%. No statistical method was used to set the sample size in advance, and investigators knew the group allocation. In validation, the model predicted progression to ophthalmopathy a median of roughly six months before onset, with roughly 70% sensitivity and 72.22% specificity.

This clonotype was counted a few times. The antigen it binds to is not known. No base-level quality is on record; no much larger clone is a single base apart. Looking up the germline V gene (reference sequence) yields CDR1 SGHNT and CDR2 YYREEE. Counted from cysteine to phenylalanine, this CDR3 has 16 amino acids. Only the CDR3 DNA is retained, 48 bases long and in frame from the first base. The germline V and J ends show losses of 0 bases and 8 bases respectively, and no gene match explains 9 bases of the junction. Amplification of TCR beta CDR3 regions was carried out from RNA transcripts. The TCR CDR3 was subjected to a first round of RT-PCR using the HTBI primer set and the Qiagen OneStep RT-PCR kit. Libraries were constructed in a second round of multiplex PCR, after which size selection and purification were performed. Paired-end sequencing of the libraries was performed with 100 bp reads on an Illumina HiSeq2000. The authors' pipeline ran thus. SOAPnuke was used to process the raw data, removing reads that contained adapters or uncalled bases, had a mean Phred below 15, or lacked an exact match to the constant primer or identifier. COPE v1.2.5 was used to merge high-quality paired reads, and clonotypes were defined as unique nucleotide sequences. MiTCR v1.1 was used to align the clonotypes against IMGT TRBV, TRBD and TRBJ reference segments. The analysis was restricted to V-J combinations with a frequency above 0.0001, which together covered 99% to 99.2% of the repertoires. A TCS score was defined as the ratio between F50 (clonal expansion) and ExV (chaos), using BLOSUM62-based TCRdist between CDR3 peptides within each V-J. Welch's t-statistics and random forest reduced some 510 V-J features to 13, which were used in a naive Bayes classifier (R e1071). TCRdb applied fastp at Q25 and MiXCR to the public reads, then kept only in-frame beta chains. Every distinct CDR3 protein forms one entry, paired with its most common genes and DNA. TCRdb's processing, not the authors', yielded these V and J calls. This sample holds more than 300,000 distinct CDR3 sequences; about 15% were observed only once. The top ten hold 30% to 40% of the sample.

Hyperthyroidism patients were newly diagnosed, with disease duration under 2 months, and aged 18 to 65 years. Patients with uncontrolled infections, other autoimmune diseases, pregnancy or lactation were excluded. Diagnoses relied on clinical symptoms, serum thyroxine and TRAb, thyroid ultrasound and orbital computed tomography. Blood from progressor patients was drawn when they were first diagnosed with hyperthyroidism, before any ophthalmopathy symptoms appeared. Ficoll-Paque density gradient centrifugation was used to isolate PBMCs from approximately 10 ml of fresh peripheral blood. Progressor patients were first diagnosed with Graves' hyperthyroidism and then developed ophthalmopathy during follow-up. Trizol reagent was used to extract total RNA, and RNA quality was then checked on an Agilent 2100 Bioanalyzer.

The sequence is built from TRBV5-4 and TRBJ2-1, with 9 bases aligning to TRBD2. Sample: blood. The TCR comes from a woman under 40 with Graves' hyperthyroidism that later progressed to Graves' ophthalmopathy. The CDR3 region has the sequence CASSLEVSGGADEQFF. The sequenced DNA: TGTGCCAGCAGCTTGGAAGTTAGCGGGGGAGCAGATGAGCAGTTCTTC.